The subject of this entry is one T cell receptor beta chain. Its antigen is still unknown. No much larger clone is present one base from it, and per-base qualities are unavailable. This entry comes from a study of blood T cell repertoires in COVID-19 (TCRdb year 2020). Concerning the study at large: The collaborator samples originated in the United States, Italy and Spain and spanned the acute and convalescent phases of COVID-19. HLA class I and class II types, where available, came from metadata supplied by the sample provider rather than from assay-based typing. A de-identified subject ID, COVID-19 status, age in years and sex were almost always included in the sample metadata. The repertoires were released in a freely available public database intended as a resource for research on the immune response to SARS-CoV-2. The material from the prospective study consisted of cDNA or gDNA derived from T cells, B-cell-depleted T cells, or PBMCs. Samples were obtained from the ongoing ImmuneRACE study (first 160 participants) and from about 1,300 subjects provided by 6 global collaborators. Deeply sampled blood TCRbeta repertoires from subjects exposed to, actively infected with, or recovered from COVID-19 were included in the dataset. Findings and caveats that apply to the study as a whole: The amount of clinical and demographic metadata varied by source and participant and was provided uncurated.

The immunoSEQ Assay, a bias-controlled multiplex PCR, was used to amplify TCRbeta CDR3 regions from genomic DNA. In the original analysis: Nucleated cell counts per sample were estimated from amplification of reference gene primers within the assay. To quantify the absolute abundance of each unique TCRbeta CDR3 rearrangement, sequence reads were collapsed and filtered. Productive Simpson clonality was computed per sample as the square root of Simpson's diversity index over productive rearrangements. The source is immuneACCESS, and TCRdb retained only in-frame sequences with V and J called. Part of the clones is not carried over; for the studies checked, unresolved V genes explain less than half of this, and the remainder is unexplained. That table is the source of V, J and clone size, and D and trimming were worked out from the DNA. This sample gives 70,000 or so clones in total; around 84% of them show up just once. The ten largest make up approximately 3.7% of the sample.

Whole blood was collected in K2EDTA tubes by collaborating institutions according to the institutions' own protocols. For TCRbeta analysis, collaborators shipped samples as frozen whole blood, isolated PBMCs, or DNA extracted from either of those sample types. The sequenced material came from peripheral blood. This clonotype originated in a man aged 50-59 years with acute or convalescent COVID-19.

The DNA reads TGTGCCAGTAGTATGCCCGGGGGCACAGATACGCAGTATTTT. Protein translation: CASSMPGGTDTQYF. The rearrangement joined TRBV19 to TRBJ2-3; the D gene is perhaps TRBD2, on 5 matching bases. CDR1 is given as LNHDA and CDR2 as SQIVND, both from the germline V gene (reference sequence). V drops 3 bases and J drops 1 base, leaving 8 bases in between. The CDR3 runs 14 amino acids, cysteine and phenylalanine included. Just the 42-base CDR3 DNA is kept, in frame starting at base 1.